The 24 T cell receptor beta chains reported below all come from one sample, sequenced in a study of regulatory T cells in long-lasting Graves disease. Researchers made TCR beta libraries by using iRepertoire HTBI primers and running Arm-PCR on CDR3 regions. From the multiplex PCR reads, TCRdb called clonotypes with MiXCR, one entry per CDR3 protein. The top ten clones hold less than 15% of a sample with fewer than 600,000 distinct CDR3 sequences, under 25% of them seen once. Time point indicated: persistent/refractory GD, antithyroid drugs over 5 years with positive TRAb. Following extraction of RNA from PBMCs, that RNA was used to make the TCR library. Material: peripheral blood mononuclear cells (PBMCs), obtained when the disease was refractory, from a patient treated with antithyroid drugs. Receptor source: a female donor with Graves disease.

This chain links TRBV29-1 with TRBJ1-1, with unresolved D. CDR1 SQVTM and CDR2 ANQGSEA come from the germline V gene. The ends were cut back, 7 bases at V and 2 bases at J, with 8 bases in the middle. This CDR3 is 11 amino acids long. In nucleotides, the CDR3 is TGCAGCGGCCGTGGCAACACTGAAGCTTTCTTT. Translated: CSGRGNTEAFF.

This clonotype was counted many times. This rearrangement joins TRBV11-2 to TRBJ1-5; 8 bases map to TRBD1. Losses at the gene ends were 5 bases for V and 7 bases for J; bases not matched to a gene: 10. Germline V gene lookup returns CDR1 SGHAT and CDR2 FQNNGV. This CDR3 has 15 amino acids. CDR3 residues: CASSTGGTGGQPQHF. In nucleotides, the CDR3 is TGTGCCAGCAGCACTGGGGGAACAGGGGGGCAGCCCCAGCATTTT.

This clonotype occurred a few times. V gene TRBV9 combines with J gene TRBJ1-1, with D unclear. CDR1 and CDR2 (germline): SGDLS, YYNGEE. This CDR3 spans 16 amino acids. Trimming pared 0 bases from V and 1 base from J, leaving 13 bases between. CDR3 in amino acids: CASSVVGEGKNTEAFF. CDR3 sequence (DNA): TGTGCCAGCAGCGTAGTAGGTGAGGGTAAGAACACTGAAGCTTTCTTT.

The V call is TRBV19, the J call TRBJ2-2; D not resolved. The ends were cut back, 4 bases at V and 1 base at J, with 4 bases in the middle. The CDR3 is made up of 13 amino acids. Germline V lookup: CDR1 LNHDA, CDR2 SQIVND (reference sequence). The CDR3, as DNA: TGTGCCAGTAGTAAACAGAACACCGGGGAGCTGTTTTTT. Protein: CASSKQNTGELFF.

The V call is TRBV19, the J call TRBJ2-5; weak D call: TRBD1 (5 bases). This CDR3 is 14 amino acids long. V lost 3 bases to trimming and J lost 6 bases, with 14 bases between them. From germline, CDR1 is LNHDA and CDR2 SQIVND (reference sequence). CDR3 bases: TGTGCCAGTAGTATTGCAGGGAAGGAAAAGACCCAGTACTTC. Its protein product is CASSIAGKEKTQYF. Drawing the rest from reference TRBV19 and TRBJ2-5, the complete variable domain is DGGITQSPKYLFRKEGQNVTLSCEQNLNHDAMYWYRQDPGQGLRLIYYSQIVNDFQKGDIAEGYSVSREKKESFPLTVTSAQKNPTAFYLCASSIAGKEKTQYFGPGTRLLVL.

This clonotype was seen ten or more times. Written as DNA, the CDR3 is TGCGCCAGCAGCTTGGGAGGGGTAGAAGATACGCAGTATTTT. Amino acids: CASSLGGVEDTQYF. This chain links TRBV5-1 with TRBJ2-3; D is possibly TRBD1 or TRBD2 (5 bases each). The CDR3 runs to 14 residues. Trimming stripped 0 bases from V and 5 bases from J, with 10 bases between. The V gene's germline CDR1 is SGHRS and CDR2 YFSETQ.

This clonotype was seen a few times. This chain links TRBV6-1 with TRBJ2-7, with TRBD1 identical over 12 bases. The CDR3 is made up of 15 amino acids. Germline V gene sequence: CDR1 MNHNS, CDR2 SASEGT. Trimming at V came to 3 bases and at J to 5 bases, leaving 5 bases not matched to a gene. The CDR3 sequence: CASSESGTGGHEQYF. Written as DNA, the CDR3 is TGTGCCAGCAGTGAGTCCGGGACAGGGGGCCACGAGCAGTACTTC.

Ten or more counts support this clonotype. CDR3 sequence reads: CASSFPANYGYTF. Here the CDR3 DNA reads TGTGCCAGCAGTTTTCCAGCTAACTATGGCTACACCTTC. The chain uses TRBV28 and TRBJ1-2; D call uncertain. Trimming took off 3 bases at V and 0 bases at J, with 5 bases between the two ends. The CDR3 runs to 13 residues. CDR1 is MDHEN and CDR2 is SYDVKM in the germline V gene.

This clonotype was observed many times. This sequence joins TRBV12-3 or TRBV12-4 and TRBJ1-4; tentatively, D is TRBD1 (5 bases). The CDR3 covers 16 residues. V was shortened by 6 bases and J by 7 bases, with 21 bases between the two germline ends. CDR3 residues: CASSSGTRGVGEKLFF. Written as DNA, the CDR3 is TGTGCCAGCAGCTCCGGGACTCGAGGTGTCGGTGAAAAACTGTTTTTT.

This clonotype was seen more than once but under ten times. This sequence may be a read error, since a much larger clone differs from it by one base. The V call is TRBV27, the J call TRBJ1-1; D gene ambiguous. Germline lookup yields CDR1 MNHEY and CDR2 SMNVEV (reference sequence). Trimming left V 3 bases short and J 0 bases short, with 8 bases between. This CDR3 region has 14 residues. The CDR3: CASSFGRMNTEAFF. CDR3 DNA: TGTGCCAGCAGTTTCGGGCGGATGAACACTGAAGCTTTCTTT.

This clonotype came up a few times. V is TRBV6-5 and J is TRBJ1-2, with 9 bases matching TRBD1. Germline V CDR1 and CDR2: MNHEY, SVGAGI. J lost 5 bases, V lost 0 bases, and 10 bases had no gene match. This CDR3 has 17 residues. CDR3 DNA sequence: TGTGCCAGCAGTTACTCCGGACAGGGGAAAATATTATATGGCTACACCTTC. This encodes CASSYSGQGKILYGYTF.

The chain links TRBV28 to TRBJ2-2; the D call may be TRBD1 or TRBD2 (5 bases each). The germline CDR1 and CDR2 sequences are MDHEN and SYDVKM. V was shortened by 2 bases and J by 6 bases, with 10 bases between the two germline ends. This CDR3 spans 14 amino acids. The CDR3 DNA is TGTGCCAGCAGTTTAACGAGGGGCCCCGGGGAGCTGTTTTTT. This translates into CASSLTRGPGELFF. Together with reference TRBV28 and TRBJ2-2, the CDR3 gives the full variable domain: DVKVTQSSRYLVKRTGEKVFLECVQDMDHENMFWYRQDPGLGLRLIYFSYDVKMKEKGDIPEGYSVSREKKERFSLILESASTNQTSMYLCASSLTRGPGELFFGEGSRLTVL.

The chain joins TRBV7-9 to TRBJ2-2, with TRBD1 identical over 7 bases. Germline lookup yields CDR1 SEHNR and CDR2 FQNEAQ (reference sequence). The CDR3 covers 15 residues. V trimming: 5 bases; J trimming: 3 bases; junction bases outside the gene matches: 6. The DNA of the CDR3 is TGTGCCAGCAGCCGAGGACAGGACTACACCGGGGAGCTGTTTTTT. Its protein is CASSRGQDYTGELFF.

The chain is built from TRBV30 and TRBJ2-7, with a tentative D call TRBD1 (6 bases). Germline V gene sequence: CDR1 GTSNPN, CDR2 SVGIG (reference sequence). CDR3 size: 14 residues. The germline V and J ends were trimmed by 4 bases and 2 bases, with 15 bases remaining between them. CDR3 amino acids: CAWIKTGQAYEQYF. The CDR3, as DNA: TGTGCCTGGATTAAGACAGGTCAAGCCTACGAGCAGTACTTC.

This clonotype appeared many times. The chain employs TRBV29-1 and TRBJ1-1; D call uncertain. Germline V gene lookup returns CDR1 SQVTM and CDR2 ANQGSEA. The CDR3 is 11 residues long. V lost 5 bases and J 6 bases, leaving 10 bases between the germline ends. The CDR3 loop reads CSVFGVSEAFF. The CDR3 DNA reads TGCAGCGTTTTTGGGGTTTCTGAAGCTTTCTTT.

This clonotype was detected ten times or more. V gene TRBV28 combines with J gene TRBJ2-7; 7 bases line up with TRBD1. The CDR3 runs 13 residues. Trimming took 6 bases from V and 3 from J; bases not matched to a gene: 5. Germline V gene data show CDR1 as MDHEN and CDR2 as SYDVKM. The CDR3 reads CASSLGGRYEQYF. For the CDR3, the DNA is TGTGCCAGCAGCTTAGGGGGCCGCTACGAGCAGTACTTC.

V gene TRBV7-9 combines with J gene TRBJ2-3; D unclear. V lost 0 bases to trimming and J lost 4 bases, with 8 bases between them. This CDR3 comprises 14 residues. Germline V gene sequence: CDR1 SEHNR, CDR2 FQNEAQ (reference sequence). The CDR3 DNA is TGTGCCAGCAGCTTAGCTAGCACGGCAGATACGCAGTATTTT. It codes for CASSLASTADTQYF.

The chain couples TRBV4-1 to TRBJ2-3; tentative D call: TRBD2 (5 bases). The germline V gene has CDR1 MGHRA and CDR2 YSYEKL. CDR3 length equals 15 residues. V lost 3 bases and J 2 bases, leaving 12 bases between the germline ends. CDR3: CASSHLPTNTDTQYF. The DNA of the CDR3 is TGCGCCAGCAGCCACCTCCCGACTAACACAGATACGCAGTATTTT.

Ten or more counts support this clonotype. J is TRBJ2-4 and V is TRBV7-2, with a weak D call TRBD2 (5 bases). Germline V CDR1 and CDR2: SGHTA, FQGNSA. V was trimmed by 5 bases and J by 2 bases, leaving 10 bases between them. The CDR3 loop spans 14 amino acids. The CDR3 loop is CASSLGSTKNIQYF. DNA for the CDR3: TGTGCCAGCAGCCTAGGGAGTACCAAAAACATTCAGTACTTC.

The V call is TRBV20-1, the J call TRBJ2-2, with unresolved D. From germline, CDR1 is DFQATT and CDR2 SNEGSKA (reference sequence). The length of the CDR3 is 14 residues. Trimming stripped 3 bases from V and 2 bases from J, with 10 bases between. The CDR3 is CSASLLLNTGELFF. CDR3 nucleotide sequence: TGCAGTGCTAGTTTACTGCTAAACACCGGGGAGCTGTTTTTT.

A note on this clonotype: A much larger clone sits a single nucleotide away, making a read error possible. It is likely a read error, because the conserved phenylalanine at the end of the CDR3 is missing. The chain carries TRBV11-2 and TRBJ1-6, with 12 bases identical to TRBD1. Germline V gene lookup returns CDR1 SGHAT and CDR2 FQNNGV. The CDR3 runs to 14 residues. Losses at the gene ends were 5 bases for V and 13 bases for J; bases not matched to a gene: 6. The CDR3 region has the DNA TGTGCCAGCAGCCTCCGGGACAGGGGGCGGCCCCTCCACTCT. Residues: CASSLRDRGRPLHS.

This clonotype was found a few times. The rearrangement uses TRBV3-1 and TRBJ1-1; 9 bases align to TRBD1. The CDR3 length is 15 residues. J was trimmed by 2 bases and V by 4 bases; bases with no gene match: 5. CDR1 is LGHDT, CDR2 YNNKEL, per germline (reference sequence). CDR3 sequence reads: CASSPPGQGNTEAFF. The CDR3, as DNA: TGTGCCAGCAGCCCCCCGGGACAGGGAAACACTGAAGCTTTCTTT.

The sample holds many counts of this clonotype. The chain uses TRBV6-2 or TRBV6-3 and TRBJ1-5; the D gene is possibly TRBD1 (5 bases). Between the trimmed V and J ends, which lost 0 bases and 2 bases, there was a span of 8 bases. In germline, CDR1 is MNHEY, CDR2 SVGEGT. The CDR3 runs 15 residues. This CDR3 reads CASSYSSQGNQPQHF. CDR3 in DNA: TGTGCCAGCAGTTACTCGTCACAGGGCAATCAGCCCCAGCATTTT.

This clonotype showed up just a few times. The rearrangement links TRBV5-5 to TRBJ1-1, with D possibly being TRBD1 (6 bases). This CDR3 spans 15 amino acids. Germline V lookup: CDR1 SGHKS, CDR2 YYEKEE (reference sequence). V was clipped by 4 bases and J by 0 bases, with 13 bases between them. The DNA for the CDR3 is TGTGCCAGCAGCATACGACAGGAGATGAACACTGAAGCTTTCTTT. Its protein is CASSIRQEMNTEAFF.